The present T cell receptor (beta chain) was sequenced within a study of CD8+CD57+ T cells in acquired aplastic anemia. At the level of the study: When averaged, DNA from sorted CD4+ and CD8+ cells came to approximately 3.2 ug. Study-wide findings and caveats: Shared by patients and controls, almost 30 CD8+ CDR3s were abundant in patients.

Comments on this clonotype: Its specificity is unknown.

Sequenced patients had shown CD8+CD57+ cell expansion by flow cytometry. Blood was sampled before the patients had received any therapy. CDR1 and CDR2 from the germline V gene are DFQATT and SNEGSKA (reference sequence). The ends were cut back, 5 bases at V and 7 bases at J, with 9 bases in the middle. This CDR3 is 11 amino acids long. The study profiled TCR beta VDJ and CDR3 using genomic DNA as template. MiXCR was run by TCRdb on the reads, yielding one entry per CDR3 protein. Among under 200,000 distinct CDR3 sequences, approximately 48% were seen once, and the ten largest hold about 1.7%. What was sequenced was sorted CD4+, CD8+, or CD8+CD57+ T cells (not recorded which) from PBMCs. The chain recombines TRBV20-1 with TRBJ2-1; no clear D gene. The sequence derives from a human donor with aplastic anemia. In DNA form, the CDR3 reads TGCAGTGCTCCATCCATGAATGAGCAGTTCTTC. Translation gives CSAPSMNEQFF.